This TCR beta chain originates from a study of CD8 T cells in ankylosing spondylitis. TCRdb fed the 5' RACE reads into MiXCR, producing one record per CDR3 protein. The data hold 160,000 or so distinct CDR3 sequences, with roughly 10% observed a single time. This clonotype was recorded a few times. Its antigen is not known. Germline assignment: CDR1 MNHEY and CDR2 SVGEGT. V was shortened by 1 base and J by 6 bases, with 8 bases between the two germline ends. The length of the CDR3 is 13 residues. Study-wide results and limits: Seemingly characteristic of ankylosing spondylitis blood was a TCR beta motif consisting of about 8 highly homologous variants. Some motif variants were previously reported in reactive arthritis synovial fluid and blood.

The receptor's source is a female donor with ankylosing spondylitis or in good health (not recorded which). The source material was blood, either unsorted or a sorted T cell fraction (not recorded which). This chain uses TRBV6-2 or TRBV6-3 with TRBJ2-3, with D hard to call. The DNA for the CDR3 is TGTGCCAGCAGTTACTTCCTGAGGGATACGCAGTATTTT. Amino acid sequence: CASSYFLRDTQYF.